This T cell receptor (beta chain) was identified in a study of cytomegalovirus exposure and HLA in healthy donors. This table comes from immunoSEQ multiplex PCR, and its TCRdb copy is limited to in-frame clones, with some not included. Here the sample spans 200,000 or so clones, around 90% being singletons. CDR1 and CDR2 (germline): SNHLY, FYNNEI. Trimming removed 5 bases from V and 2 bases from J, with 6 bases in between. The CDR3 is 12 residues long. Sequencing used PBMCs. The TCR sequence derives from a woman aged 18-35 years in good health and CMV-seronegative. V is TRBV2 and J is TRBJ2-5; D is unresolved. This chain's CDR3 is CASSPRQETQYF. The DNA for the CDR3 is TGTGCCAGCAGTCCGAGACAAGAGACCCAGTACTTC.